This T cell receptor (beta chain) comes out of a study of cytomegalovirus exposure and HLA in healthy donors. General study results and limits: Most TCR sequences showed up rarely, but some public TCRs showed up in many donors.

V gave up 0 bases and J gave up 0 bases, with 8 bases separating them. CDR3 length equals 15 residues. Per the germline V gene, CDR1 is SGHRS and CDR2 is YFSETQ. A note on this clone: Its target is not known.

The PCR was carried out with 60 Vbeta primers and 13 Jbeta primers. Some clones are missing from TCRdb's copy, which holds only in-frame ones; the method was immunoSEQ multiplex PCR. The sample has around 140,000 clones; roughly 78% are singletons. The specimen sequenced was PBMCs. The TCR sequence derives from a man aged 18 to 35 in good health and CMV-seropositive. The V and J genes are TRBV5-1 and TRBJ2-3, with D uncertain. CDR3 in DNA: TGCGCCAGCAGCTTGGGTCTATATAGCACAGATACGCAGTATTTT. This gives the protein CASSLGLYSTDTQYF.